This entry lists 5 T cell receptor beta chains sequenced from one sample in a study of cytomegalovirus exposure and HLA in healthy donors. The PCR ran on 60 Vbeta and 13 Jbeta primers. Produced via immunoSEQ multiplex PCR; TCRdb's table is partial and in-frame only. Found here are some 170,000 clones, 80% to 90% of them singletons; the top ten hold over 4.5%. Sample: PBMCs. The receptor set was obtained from a woman aged 18-29 years in good health and CMV-seropositive.

The V call is TRBV14, the J call TRBJ1-6; D not certain. Germline V gene sequence: CDR1 SGHDN, CDR2 FVKESK. The CDR3 runs to 15 residues. The germline V and J ends were trimmed by 8 bases and 6 bases, with 17 bases remaining between them. The CDR3 sequence: CASAKSGRANSPLHF. CDR3 nucleotides: TGTGCCAGCGCCAAGTCGGGTCGCGCTAATTCACCCCTCCACTTT.

V usage is TRBV15 and J usage is TRBJ1-5, with 10 bases lining up with TRBD1. Germline loops: CDR1 LNHNV, CDR2 YYDKDF (reference sequence). Trimming removed 0 bases from V and 6 bases from J; junction bases left unmatched: 8. The CDR3 is 17 residues long. The CDR3 DNA reads TGTGCCACCAGCAGAGACGTCTGGACAGGGGGTGGTCAGCCCCAGCATTTT. Encoded protein: CATSRDVWTGGGQPQHF. Full variable domain (rest looked up from reference TRBV15 and TRBJ1-5): DAMVIQNPRYQVTQFGKPVTLSCSQTLNHNVMYWYQQKSSQAPKLLFHYYDKDFNNEADTPDNFQSRRPNTSFCFLDIRSPGLGDTAMYLCATSRDVWTGGGQPQHFGDGTRLSIL.

The chain joins TRBV5-1 to TRBJ2-6, with a possible D match to TRBD1 (6 bases). Looked up from germline, CDR1 is SGHRS and CDR2 is YFSETQ. Trimming took 2 bases from V and 0 from J, leaving 12 bases between them. The CDR3 loop spans 17 amino acids. In nucleotides, the CDR3 is TGCGCCAGCAGCTTACTCACAGGGACCTCTGGGGCCAACGTCCTGACTTTC. Residues: CASSLLTGTSGANVLTF.

The count of this clone is one. The rearrangement uses TRBV27 and TRBJ2-7, with 8 bases identical to TRBD1. This CDR3 has 15 amino acids. The J segment lost 7 bases and the V segment lost 3 bases, leaving 11 bases of the junction unmatched. CDR1 and CDR2 (germline): MNHEY, SMNVEV (reference sequence). As DNA, the CDR3 is TGTGCCAGCAGTTTGGGGACAGGCCCTCGTTGGGAGCAGTACTTC. Amino acid sequence: CASSLGTGPRWEQYF.

The CDR3 protein is CATSRGKGGESEKLFF. CDR3 coding DNA: TGTGCCACCAGCAGAGGGAAAGGGGGAGAGTCTGAAAAACTGTTTTTT. The chain uses TRBV15 and TRBJ1-4; a possible D gene is TRBD1 (6 bases). This CDR3 comprises 16 residues. The V end lost 1 base, the J end lost 7 bases, and 16 bases lay between the germline ends. The germline V gene encodes CDR1 LNHNV and CDR2 YYDKDF (reference sequence).